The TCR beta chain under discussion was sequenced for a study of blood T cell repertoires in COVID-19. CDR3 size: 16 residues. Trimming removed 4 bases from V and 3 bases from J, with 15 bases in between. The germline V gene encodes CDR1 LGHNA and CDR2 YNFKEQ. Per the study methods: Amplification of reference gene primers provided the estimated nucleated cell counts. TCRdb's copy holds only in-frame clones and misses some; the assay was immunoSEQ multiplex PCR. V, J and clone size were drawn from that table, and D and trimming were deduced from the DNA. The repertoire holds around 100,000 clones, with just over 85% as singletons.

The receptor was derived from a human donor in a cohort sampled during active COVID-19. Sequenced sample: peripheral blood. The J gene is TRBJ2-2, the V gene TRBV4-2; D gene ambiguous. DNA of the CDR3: TGTGCCAGCAGCCTCTACTCGAGAGCCGACACCGGGGAGCTGTTTTTT. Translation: CASSLYSRADTGELFF.